This passage covers 6 T cell receptor beta chains from one sample sequenced in a study of cytomegalovirus exposure and HLA in healthy donors. PCR amplification relied on 60 Vbeta primers (plus 13 Jbeta primers). Repertoires were generated with immunoSEQ multiplex PCR, while TCRdb's copy carries only in-frame clones and drops some. The sample lists around 19,000 clones, approximately 80% occurring once. Sequencing was performed on PBMCs. These receptors came from a human donor in good health.

The gene calls are TRBV11-1 and TRBJ2-3; D possibly corresponds to TRBD1 (6 bases). The ends were cut back, 0 bases at V and 2 bases at J, with 9 bases in the middle. Germline V gene sequence: CDR1 SGHAT, CDR2 FQDESV (reference sequence). The CDR3 covers 15 residues. The CDR3 DNA follows: TGTGCCAGCAGCTTAGCGGGGGCGTTCACAGATACGCAGTATTTT. It is translated as CASSLAGAFTDTQYF.

J is TRBJ2-1 and V is TRBV19; tentative D call: TRBD2 (6 bases). The CDR3 spans 17 residues. Germline CDR1 reads LNHDA; CDR2 reads SQIVND (reference sequence). Trimming shortened V by 5 bases and J by 3 bases, and 20 bases separated the two germline ends. CDR3 DNA: TGTGCCAGTAGTGCACCTACGGGGCGGGACTTCTACAATGAGCAGTTCTTC. Protein sequence: CASSAPTGRDFYNEQFF.

The V gene is TRBV18, the J gene TRBJ1-4; D gene unclear. Looked up from germline, CDR1 is KGHSH and CDR2 is LQKENI. This CDR3 is built from 14 residues. The V gene lost 6 bases and the J gene lost 8 bases, with 16 bases spanning the gap. In nucleotides, the CDR3 is TGTGCCAGCTCTCAGATAGGAGGGAAAGAAAAACTGTTTTTT. Its translation is CASSQIGGKEKLFF.

The chain combines TRBV9 with TRBJ2-2, with 7 nucleotides matching TRBD2. This CDR3 comprises 18 residues. Germline V gene lookup returns CDR1 SGDLS and CDR2 YYNGEE. Trimming took 4 bases from V and 4 from J; bases not matched to a gene: 16. The CDR3 is CASSTRGEGGILTGELFF. In DNA, the CDR3 is TGTGCCAGCAGCACCCGTGGGGAGGGCGGTATCCTCACCGGGGAGCTGTTTTTT.

This chain joins TRBV2 and TRBJ1-4, with 7 bases matching TRBD1. Looked up from germline, CDR1 is SNHLY and CDR2 is FYNNEI. Trimming at V came to 10 bases and at J to 7 bases, leaving 9 bases not matched to a gene. This CDR3 is built from 13 residues. CDR3 nucleotides: TGTGCCACCCGGAGACAGGGAGTTGAAAAACTGTTTTTT. Its translation is CATRRQGVEKLFF.

The genes are TRBV14 and TRBJ2-5; the match to TRBD2 covers 11 bases. CDR3 length: 16 amino acids. Germline CDR1 reads SGHDN; CDR2 reads FVKESK. J gave up 4 bases and V 4 bases, and 8 bases lay outside the gene matches. Here the CDR3 DNA reads TGTGCCAGCAGCCGCCGACTAGCGGGACTTGGAGAGACCCAGTACTTC. This translates into CASSRRLAGLGETQYF.